This T cell receptor beta chain was identified in a study of radiation and T cells in renal cell carcinoma. Study at large: Nephrectomy followed 15 Gy stereotactic body radiation by 4 weeks. Study-wide findings and caveats: In blood, top tumor clones expanded by 2 weeks, shrinking by 4.

The protocol was immunoSEQ multiplex PCR, while the TCRdb copy is restricted to in-frame clones and leaves out a portion. The sample has fewer than 90,000 clones, about 86% seen once. V lost 4 bases and J 2 bases, leaving 14 bases between the germline ends. CDR3 length: 15 residues. The V gene's germline CDR1 is SGHDT and CDR2 YYEEEE. Time point given: blood 2 weeks post-SBRT. The treatment is: 15 Gy SBRT to primary tumor, nephrectomy 4 weeks later. The tumor was a clear cell renal cell carcinoma. With respect to this clone: The antigen remains unidentified.

The V and J genes are TRBV5-6 and TRBJ2-3, with D possibly being TRBD2 (6 bases). The starting material was blood, obtained from a patient whose treatment included radiotherapy and nephrectomy. The clonotype comes from a woman aged 50 to 60 with renal cell carcinoma. The CDR3 here is CASSELADPTDTQYF. Written as DNA, the CDR3 is TGTGCCAGCAGCGAGTTAGCGGATCCCACAGATACGCAGTATTTT.